The present TCR beta chain was sequenced within a study of blood T cell repertoires in COVID-19. Across the study: The United States, Italy and Spain provided the acute and convalescent COVID-19 samples.

Per the original data handling: Researchers report that nucleated cell counts were estimated from reference gene primer amplification. Sequenced by immunoSEQ multiplex PCR; TCRdb stores in-frame clones only, minus some. The V and J calls and clone size are taken from that table; D and trimming were inferred from the DNA. The sample contains 200,000 to 250,000 clones, about 89% of which appear only once. The CDR3 consists of 15 residues. Germline lookup yields CDR1 LNHDA and CDR2 SQIVND (reference sequence). Losses at the gene ends were 6 bases for V and 3 bases for J; bases not matched to a gene: 8. The source material was peripheral blood. The chain employs TRBV19 and TRBJ1-5; 7 bases map to TRBD1. This receptor was obtained from a woman aged 55-69 years who had recovered from COVID-19. For the CDR3, the DNA is TGTGCCAGTAGAAGAGACAGGGCCGACAATCAGCCCCAGCATTTT. Translating gives CASRRDRADNQPQHF. Drawing the rest from reference TRBV19 and TRBJ1-5, the complete variable domain is DGGITQSPKYLFRKEGQNVTLSCEQNLNHDAMYWYRQDPGQGLRLIYYSQIVNDFQKGDIAEGYSVSREKKESFPLTVTSAQKNPTAFYLCASRRDRADNQPQHFGDGTRLSIL.